Below, one TCR beta chain is given with its context. Only in-frame clones appear in the TCRdb table, and some are missing; sequencing was by immunoSEQ multiplex PCR. The sample records fewer than 400,000 clones, 65% to 90% being singletons. Germline-derived CDR1 and CDR2 are SGHDT and YYEEEE. The CDR3 loop spans 14 amino acids. The trim removed 4 bases at V and 3 bases at J, leaving 3 bases unmatched. This entry belongs to a study of blood T cell repertoires in COVID-19. This chain uses TRBV5-6 with TRBJ2-7; 11 bases align to TRBD1. The specimen sequenced was PBMCs or T cells enriched from blood (not recorded which). The sequence was collected from a man aged 25 to 45 who had recovered from COVID-19. CDR3 amino acids: CASSLGQGVYEQYF. The CDR3 coding sequence is TGTGCCAGCAGCCTGGGACAGGGGGTCTACGAGCAGTACTTC.